This T cell receptor beta chain was captured by sequencing in a study of cytomegalovirus exposure and HLA in healthy donors. The study, taken as a whole, reports: For most TCR sequences rarity was the rule, although some public TCRs occurred in many donors. A cluster of highly shared sequence variants was likely a sequencing artifact.

Points on this clone: The antigen is unknown.

V shed 0 bases and J shed 0 bases, with 11 bases lying between them. Germline loops: CDR1 SGDLS, CDR2 YYNGEE. There are 16 residues in the CDR3. The donors gave bone marrow, and they were healthy. Researchers ran the PCR with 60 Vbeta and 13 Jbeta primers. As originally analysed: Unique TCR beta chains numbered approximately 80 million in a later analysis, with around 12 million shared. Here immunoSEQ multiplex PCR was the method, and the copy in TCRdb shows in-frame clones only, minus some. Clone size and V and J calls were adopted from that table, with D and trimming inferred from the DNA. Among about 75,000 clones listed, around 83% were seen once.

The TCR originated in an older man in good health and CMV-seropositive. The rearrangement links TRBV9 to TRBJ2-3; tentative D call: TRBD2 (5 bases). The material sequenced was PBMCs. CDR3 sequence: CASSVVGGSSTDTQYF. CDR3 nucleotides: TGTGCCAGCAGCGTAGTGGGCGGGTCGAGCACAGATACGCAGTATTTT. Variable domain in full (rest from reference TRBV9 and TRBJ2-3): DSGVTQTPKHLITATGQRVTLRCSPRSGDLSVYWYQQSLDQGLQFLIQYYNGEERAKGNILERFSAQQFPDLHSELNLSSLELGDSALYFCASSVVGGSSTDTQYFGPGTRLTVL.